A single sample gave rise to the 14 T cell receptor beta chains below, sequenced in a study of T cells in tuberculosis (dated by TCRdb to about 2018). The library was obtained by the immunoSEQ multiplex PCR assay. Entries here come from immuneACCESS through TCRdb and include only in-frame sequences with V and J called. Some clones fail to appear in such tables; in the studies checked, an unresolved V gene covers under half of the shortfall, and the cause of the remainder is unknown. The sample data list 35,000 to 55,000 clones, and nearly 95% of these were observed just once. Around 7% of the sample rests with the top ten. Sequenced material: PBMCs. The receptor source for this set is a donor between 10 and 35 years old with latent tuberculosis or without tuberculosis infection.

The chain is built from TRBV11-1 and TRBJ2-1, with 11 bases lining up with TRBD2. This CDR3 comprises 17 residues. Germline loops: CDR1 SGHAT, CDR2 FQDESV (reference sequence). The J segment lost 12 bases and the V segment lost 4 bases, leaving 17 bases of the junction unmatched. The CDR3 DNA sequence: TGTGCCAGCAGCTCCCGACTAGCGGGGTTTTCGGTAGAGGGGCAGTTCTTC. Amino acid sequence: CASSSRLAGFSVEGQFF.

The chain joins TRBV5-1 to TRBJ1-4, with D unresolved. Trimming took 2 bases from V and 6 from J, leaving 8 bases between them. This CDR3 is built from 13 residues. CDR1 SGHRS and CDR2 YFSETQ come from the germline V gene. The CDR3 DNA sequence: TGCGCCAGCAGCTTCGTGGAGGATGAAAAACTGTTTTTT. Protein sequence: CASSFVEDEKLFF.

The chain carries TRBV7-2 and TRBJ2-3, with 7 positions matching TRBD2. CDR3 length: 15 amino acids. Looked up from germline, CDR1 is SGHTA and CDR2 is FQGNSA. V was clipped by 3 bases and J by 2 bases; unmatched bases: 5. The CDR3 protein is CASSLGRLATDTQYF. CDR3 sequence (DNA): TGTGCCAGCAGCTTGGGCAGACTAGCCACAGATACGCAGTATTTT.

The CDR3 sequence is CASSLADTQTMNTEAFF. CDR3 sequence (DNA): TGTGCCAGCAGCCTAGCCGACACACAGACTATGAACACTGAAGCTTTCTTT. The chain joins TRBV11-3 to TRBJ1-1, with no clear D. V was trimmed by 5 bases and J by 0 bases, leaving 19 bases between them. Germline lookup yields CDR1 SGHNT and CDR2 YENEEA. The CDR3 covers 17 residues.

The chain joins TRBV2 to TRBJ2-6; 10 nucleotides align to TRBD1. This CDR3 is 17 amino acids long. Germline V CDR1 and CDR2: SNHLY, FYNNEI. Unmatched junction bases numbered 7, after V lost 8 bases and J lost 0 bases. The CDR3 DNA reads TGTGCCAGCCTCCGGGACAGGGGCATCTCTGGGGCCAACGTCCTGACTTTC. It specifies CASLRDRGISGANVLTF.

The chain is built from TRBV7-3 and TRBJ1-4; D gene uncertain. Germline values: CDR1 SGHTA, CDR2 FQGTGA. V was trimmed by 7 bases and J by 5 bases, leaving 14 bases between them. The CDR3 has 14 residues. The CDR3 DNA reads as TGTGCCAGCAACGCCTTGCGGCCCAATGAAAAACTGTTTTTT. It specifies CASNALRPNEKLFF.

This chain uses TRBV6-6 with TRBJ1-4, with 9 bases matching TRBD1. CDR3 size: 15 residues. Germline V gene sequence: CDR1 MNHNY, CDR2 SVGAGI (reference sequence). Trimming took 5 bases from V and 3 from J; bases not matched to a gene: 4. This chain's CDR3 is CASSLTGGPNEKLFF. The CDR3, as DNA: TGTGCCAGCAGTCTCACAGGGGGCCCTAATGAAAAACTGTTTTTT.

The chain employs TRBV2 and TRBJ2-2; 7 bases match TRBD1. From germline, CDR1 is SNHLY and CDR2 FYNNEI. V was clipped by 4 bases and J by 1 base; unmatched bases: 3. CDR3 length equals 15 residues. DNA of the CDR3: TGTGCCAGCAGTGGGGGACAGCAGAACACCGGGGAGCTGTTTTTT. It is translated as CASSGGQQNTGELFF.

The chain links TRBV30 to TRBJ1-1; 7 nucleotides match TRBD1. With V trimmed by 0 bases and J by 7 bases, 11 bases remained unmatched. The germline V gene has CDR1 GTSNPN and CDR2 SVGIG (reference sequence). The CDR3 covers 15 residues. CDR3 sequence reads: CAWSVFGTVSIEAFF. The CDR3 coding sequence is TGTGCCTGGAGTGTATTCGGGACAGTTAGTATTGAAGCTTTCTTT.

Here the CDR3 reads CAIRKGTGGYEQYF. In DNA form, the CDR3 reads TGTGCCATCAGGAAAGGGACAGGGGGCTACGAGCAGTACTTC. The genes are TRBV10-3 and TRBJ2-7; 11 bases are shared with TRBD1. V lost 6 bases, J lost 3 bases, and 4 bases stayed unmatched. Germline lookup yields CDR1 ENHRY and CDR2 SYGVKD. This CDR3 contains 14 residues.

This clone was recorded only once. This chain links TRBV11-2 with TRBJ1-1; 7 nucleotides match TRBD1. Germline V gene lookup returns CDR1 SGHAT and CDR2 FQNNGV. The CDR3 spans 15 residues. V shed 5 bases, J shed 0 bases, and the junction held 6 bases outside the gene matches. This CDR3 is CASSPKGAVNTEAFF. In nucleotides, the CDR3 is TGTGCCAGCAGCCCGAAGGGGGCGGTGAACACTGAAGCTTTCTTT.

This clone appeared once. The gene calls are TRBV19 and TRBJ1-5; D uncertain. This CDR3 contains 14 residues. V gave up 3 bases and J gave up 4 bases, with 10 bases separating them. Germline V gene sequence: CDR1 LNHDA, CDR2 SQIVND (reference sequence). Written as DNA, the CDR3 is TGTGCCAGTAGTATGATCGGGTTTAATCAGCCCCAGCATTTT. Its protein is CASSMIGFNQPQHF. Combining the CDR3 with reference TRBV19 and TRBJ1-5 gives the whole variable domain DGGITQSPKYLFRKEGQNVTLSCEQNLNHDAMYWYRQDPGQGLRLIYYSQIVNDFQKGDIAEGYSVSREKKESFPLTVTSAQKNPTAFYLCASSMIGFNQPQHFGDGTRLSIL.

The V gene is TRBV19, the J gene TRBJ1-1; D is undetermined. Germline V CDR1 and CDR2: LNHDA, SQIVND (reference sequence). The length of the CDR3 is 13 residues. The germline V and J ends were trimmed by 5 bases and 0 bases, with 7 bases remaining between them. CDR3 amino acids: CASSPQMNTEAFF. The CDR3 DNA reads TGTGCCAGTAGTCCTCAGATGAACACTGAAGCTTTCTTT.

On this clone itself: A junction boundary mismatches the germline segment, possibly from a read error. This rearrangement joins TRBV7-2 to TRBJ1-2; D remains ambiguous. The length of the CDR3 is 13 residues. The germline gives CDR1 SGHTA, CDR2 FQGNSA. DNA of the CDR3: TGTGCCAGCAGCTTAGACAGCAAGGCCTTAGTGAGCTTC. As protein: CASSLDSKALVSF.